The T cell receptor beta chain described here comes from a study of human thymus T cells. Sequencing used immunoSEQ multiplex PCR; TCRdb keeps in-frame clones, though not all of them. The sample holds roughly 130,000 clones, more than 90% seen once. Comment on this clone: The antigen remains unidentified.

Whole-study findings and limits: What appeared biased in thymic and blood repertoires was the usage of V and J genes. Related research reported highly overlapping thymic repertoires among unrelated individuals.

Thymus was obtained from resections taken during corrective heart surgery. With 4 bases clipped from V and 2 bases from J, the junction kept 16 bases outside the gene matches. CDR3 length equals 20 residues. Germline V CDR1 and CDR2: LGHNA, YSLEER. The chain joins TRBV4-3 to TRBJ2-3; TRBD2 matches 12 bases. The clonotype originates from a boy in the first two years of life with a congenital heart defect but otherwise immunologically healthy. Sequencing input: thymus tissue. The DNA for the CDR3 is TGCGCCAGCAGCCCCGCCCCTAGCGGGGGGGCCGGATTTGCCACAGATACGCAGTATTTT. This codes for CASSPAPSGGAGFATDTQYF.